The rows below give T cell receptor beta chains drawn from one sample of a study of blood T cell repertoires in COVID-19. Method: immunoSEQ multiplex PCR; TCRdb's copy keeps in-frame clones and lacks some. There are about 120,000 clones in the sample; approximately 81% occur only once, and almost 4% lies in the top ten. Sequences were obtained from peripheral blood. These receptors originate from a woman at least 80 years old with acute or convalescent COVID-19. The CDR3 runs from the conserved cysteine through the conserved F or W. A D gene is named only where the DNA matches it firmly. Size values are once, few and many counts, or a class for expanded clones, and some rows have none.

>16|.|TRBV6-5|TRBJ1-1|.
CASSYRSGVSVFEAFF
TGTGCCAGCAGTTATAGGTCAGGTGTATCCGTATTTGAAGCTTTCTTT
>14|few|TRBV5-1|TRBJ2-5|.
CASSLGGNQETQYF
TGCGCCAGCAGCTTGGGAGGGAACCAAGAGACCCAGTACTTC
>15|.|TRBV5-6|TRBJ1-6|.
CASSLEGSYNSPLHF
TGTGCCAGCAGCTTGGAGGGGTCCTATAATTCACCCCTCCACTTT
>12|.|TRBV30|TRBJ1-1|.
CAWSAGFTEAFF
TGTGCCTGGAGTGCAGGTTTCACTGAAGCTTTCTTT
>15|.|TRBV7-2|TRBJ2-2|.
CASSYRGPNTGELFF
TGTGCCAGCAGTTATAGGGGCCCGAACACCGGGGAGCTGTTTTTT
>16|.|TRBV5-6|TRBJ1-4|TRBD1
CASSLDPTGTFGKLFF
TGTGCCAGCAGCTTGGACCCGACAGGGACATTTGGGAAACTGTTTTTT
>13|few|TRBV20-1|TRBJ1-1|TRBD1
CSASQGANTEAFF
TGCAGTGCTAGTCAGGGGGCTAACACTGAAGCTTTCTTT
>15|many|TRBV4-3|TRBJ1-2|.
CASSQDRGGWNGYTF
TGCGCCAGCAGCCAAGATAGGGGGGGGTGGAATGGCTACACCTTC
>17|.|TRBV4-1|TRBJ2-2|TRBD2
CASSPGLAGVRTGELFF
TGCGCCAGCAGCCCCGGACTAGCGGGAGTTCGGACCGGGGAGCTGTTTTTT
>16|.|TRBV5-6|TRBJ2-2|.
CASRFGAVESGGELFF
TGTGCCAGCAGGTTTGGGGCCGTAGAATCGGGCGGGGAGCTGTTTTTT